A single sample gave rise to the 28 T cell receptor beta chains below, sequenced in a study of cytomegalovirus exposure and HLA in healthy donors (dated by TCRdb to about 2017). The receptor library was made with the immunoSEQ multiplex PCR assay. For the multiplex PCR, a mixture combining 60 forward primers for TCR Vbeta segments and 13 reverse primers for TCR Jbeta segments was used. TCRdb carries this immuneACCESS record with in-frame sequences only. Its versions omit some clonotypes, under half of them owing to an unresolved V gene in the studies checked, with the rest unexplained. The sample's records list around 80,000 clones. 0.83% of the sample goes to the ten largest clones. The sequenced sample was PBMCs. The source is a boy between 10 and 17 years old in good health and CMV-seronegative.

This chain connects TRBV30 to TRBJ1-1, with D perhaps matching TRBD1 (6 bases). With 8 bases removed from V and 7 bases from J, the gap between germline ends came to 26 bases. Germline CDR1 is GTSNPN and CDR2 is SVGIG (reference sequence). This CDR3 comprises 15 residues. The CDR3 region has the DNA TGTGCCGGGATTTGGATTGCGGGGGCGGCCAGTGAAGCTTTCTTT. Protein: CAGIWIAGAASEAFF.

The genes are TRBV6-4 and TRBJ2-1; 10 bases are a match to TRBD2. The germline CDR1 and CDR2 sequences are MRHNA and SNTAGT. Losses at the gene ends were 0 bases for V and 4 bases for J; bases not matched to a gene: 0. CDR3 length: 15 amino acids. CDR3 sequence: CASSDSLAGYNEQFF. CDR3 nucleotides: TGTGCCAGCAGTGACTCACTAGCGGGGTACAATGAGCAGTTCTTC.

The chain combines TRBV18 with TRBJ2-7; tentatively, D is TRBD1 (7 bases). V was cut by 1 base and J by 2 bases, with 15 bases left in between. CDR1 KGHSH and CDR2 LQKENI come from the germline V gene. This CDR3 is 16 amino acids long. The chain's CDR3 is CASSPRTGAGPYEQYF. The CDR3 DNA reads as TGTGCCAGCTCACCACGTACAGGGGCGGGACCCTACGAGCAGTACTTC.

The chain's CDR3 is CAWSQAWGVGETQYF. CDR3 sequence (DNA): TGTGCCTGGAGCCAAGCCTGGGGGGTCGGGGAGACCCAGTACTTC. The chain joins TRBV30 to TRBJ2-5, with D tentatively TRBD2 (6 bases). Germline loops: CDR1 GTSNPN, CDR2 SVGIG (reference sequence). The CDR3 extends over 15 amino acids. V lost 3 bases to trimming and J lost 5 bases, with 19 bases between them. The full variable domain, completed using reference TRBV30 and TRBJ2-5, is SQTIHQWPATLVQPVGSPLSLECTVEGTSNPNLYWYRQAAGRGLQLLFYSVGIGQISSEVPQNLSASRPQDRQFILSSKKLLLSDSGFYLCAWSQAWGVGETQYFGPGTRLLVL.

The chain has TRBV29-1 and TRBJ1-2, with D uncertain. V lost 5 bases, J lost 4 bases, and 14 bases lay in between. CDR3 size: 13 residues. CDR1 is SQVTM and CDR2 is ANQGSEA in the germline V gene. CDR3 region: CSVLDGVFYGYTF. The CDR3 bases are TGCAGCGTTCTCGACGGAGTCTTCTATGGCTACACCTTC.

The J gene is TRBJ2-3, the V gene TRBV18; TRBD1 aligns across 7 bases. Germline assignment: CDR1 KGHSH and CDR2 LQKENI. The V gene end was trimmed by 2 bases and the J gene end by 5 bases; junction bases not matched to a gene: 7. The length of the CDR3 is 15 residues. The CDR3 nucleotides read TGTGCCAGCTCACCATCGGGACAGTGGGGAGATACGCAGTATTTT. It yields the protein CASSPSGQWGDTQYF.

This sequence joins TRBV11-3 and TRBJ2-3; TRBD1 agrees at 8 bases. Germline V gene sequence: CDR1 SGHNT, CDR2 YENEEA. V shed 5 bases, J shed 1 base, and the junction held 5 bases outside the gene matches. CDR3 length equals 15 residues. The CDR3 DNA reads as TGTGCCAGCAGCCTTCCGGGACAGGGCACAGATACGCAGTATTTT. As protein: CASSLPGQGTDTQYF.

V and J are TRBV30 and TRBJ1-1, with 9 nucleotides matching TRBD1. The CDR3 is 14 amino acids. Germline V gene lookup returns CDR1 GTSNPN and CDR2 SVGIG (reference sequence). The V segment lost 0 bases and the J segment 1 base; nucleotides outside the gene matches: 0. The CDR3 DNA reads TGTGCCTGGAGTGTGACAGGGGGGAACACTGAAGCTTTCTTT. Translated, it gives CAWSVTGGNTEAFF.

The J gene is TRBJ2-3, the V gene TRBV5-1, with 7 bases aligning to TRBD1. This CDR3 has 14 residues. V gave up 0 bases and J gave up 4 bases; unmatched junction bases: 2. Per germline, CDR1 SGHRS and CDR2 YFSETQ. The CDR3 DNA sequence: TGCGCCAGCAGCTTGGAGGGGGCCGCAGATACGCAGTATTTT. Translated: CASSLEGAADTQYF.

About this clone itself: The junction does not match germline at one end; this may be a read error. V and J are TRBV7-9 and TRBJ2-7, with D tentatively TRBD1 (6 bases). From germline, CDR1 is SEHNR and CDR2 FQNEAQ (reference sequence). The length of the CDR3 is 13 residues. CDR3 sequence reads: CASSQDSSYEQCF. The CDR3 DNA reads TGTGCCAGCAGCCAGGACAGCTCCTACGAGCAGTGCTTC.

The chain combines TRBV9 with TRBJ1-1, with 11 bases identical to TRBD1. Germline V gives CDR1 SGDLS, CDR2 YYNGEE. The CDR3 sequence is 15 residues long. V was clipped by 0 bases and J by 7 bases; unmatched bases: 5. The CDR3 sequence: CASSVEDRGRGEAFF. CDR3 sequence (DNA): TGTGCCAGCAGCGTAGAGGACAGGGGGCGGGGTGAAGCTTTCTTT.

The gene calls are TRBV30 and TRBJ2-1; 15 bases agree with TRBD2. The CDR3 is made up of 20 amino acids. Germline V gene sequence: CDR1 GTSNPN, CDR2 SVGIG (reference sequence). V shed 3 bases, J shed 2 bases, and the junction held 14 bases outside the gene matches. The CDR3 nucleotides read TGTGCCTGGAGAGACACACCCGGGACTAGCGGGGGGTTCACCTACAATGAGCAGTTCTTC. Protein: CAWRDTPGTSGGFTYNEQFF.

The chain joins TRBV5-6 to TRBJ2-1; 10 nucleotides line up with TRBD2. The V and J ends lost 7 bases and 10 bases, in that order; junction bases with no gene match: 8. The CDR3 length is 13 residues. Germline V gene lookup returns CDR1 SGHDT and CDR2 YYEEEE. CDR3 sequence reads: CASGLAGAEEQFF. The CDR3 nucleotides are TGTGCCAGCGGGCTAGCGGGAGCCGAAGAGCAGTTCTTC.

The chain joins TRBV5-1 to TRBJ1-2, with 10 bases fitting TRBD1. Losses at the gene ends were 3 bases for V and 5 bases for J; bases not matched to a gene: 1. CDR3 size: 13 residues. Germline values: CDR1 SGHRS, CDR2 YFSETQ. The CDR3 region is CASSSGQGYGYTF. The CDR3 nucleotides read TGCGCCAGCAGCTCGGGACAGGGGTATGGCTACACCTTC. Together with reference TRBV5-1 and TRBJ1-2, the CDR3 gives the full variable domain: KAGVTQTPRYLIKTRGQQVTLSCSPISGHRSVSWYQQTPGQGLQFLFEYFSETQRNKGNFPGRFSGRQFSNSRSEMNVSTLELGDSALYLCASSSGQGYGYTFGSGTRLTVV.

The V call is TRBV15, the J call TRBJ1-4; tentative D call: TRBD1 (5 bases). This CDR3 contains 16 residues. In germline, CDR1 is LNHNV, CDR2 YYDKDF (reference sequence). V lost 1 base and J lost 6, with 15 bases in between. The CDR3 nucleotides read TGTGCCACCAGCAGAGGGACCACCCTAGGGGATGAAAAACTGTTTTTT. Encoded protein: CATSRGTTLGDEKLFF.

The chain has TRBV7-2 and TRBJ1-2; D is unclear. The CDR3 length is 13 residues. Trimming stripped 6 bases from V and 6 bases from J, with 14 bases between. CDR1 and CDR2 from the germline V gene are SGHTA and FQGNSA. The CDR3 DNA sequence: TGTGCCAGCAGATCAGGAGGTGGGGATGGCTACACCTTC. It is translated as CASRSGGGDGYTF.

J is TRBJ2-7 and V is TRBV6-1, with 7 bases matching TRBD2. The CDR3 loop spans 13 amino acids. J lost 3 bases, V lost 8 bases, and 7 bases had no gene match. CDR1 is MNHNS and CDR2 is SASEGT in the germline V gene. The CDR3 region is CASSSGGLYEQYF. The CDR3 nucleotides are TGTGCCAGCTCGTCGGGAGGTCTCTACGAGCAGTACTTC.

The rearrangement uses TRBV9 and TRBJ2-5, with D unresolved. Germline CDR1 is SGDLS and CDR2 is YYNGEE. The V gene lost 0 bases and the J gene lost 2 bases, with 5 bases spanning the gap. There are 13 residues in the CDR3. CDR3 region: CASSVGRQETQYF. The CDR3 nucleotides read TGTGCCAGCAGCGTAGGGAGACAAGAGACCCAGTACTTC. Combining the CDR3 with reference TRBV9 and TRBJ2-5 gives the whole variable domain DSGVTQTPKHLITATGQRVTLRCSPRSGDLSVYWYQQSLDQGLQFLIQYYNGEERAKGNILERFSAQQFPDLHSELNLSSLELGDSALYFCASSVGRQETQYFGPGTRLLVL.

CDR3 sequence (DNA): TGCAGCGTTGTTGGGACAGGGGCGCTCTACGAGCAGTACTTC. Residues: CSVVGTGALYEQYF. This rearrangement joins TRBV29-1 to TRBJ2-7; TRBD1 agrees at 10 bases. CDR1 is SQVTM, CDR2 ANQGSEA, per germline. J gave up 3 bases and V 4 bases, and 6 bases lay outside the gene matches. The CDR3 is 14 residues long.

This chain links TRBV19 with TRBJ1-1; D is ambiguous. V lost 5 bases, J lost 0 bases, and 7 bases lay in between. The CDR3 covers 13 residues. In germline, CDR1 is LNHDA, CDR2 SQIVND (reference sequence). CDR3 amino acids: CASSVHLNTEAFF. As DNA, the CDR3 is TGTGCCAGTAGTGTACACCTGAACACTGAAGCTTTCTTT.

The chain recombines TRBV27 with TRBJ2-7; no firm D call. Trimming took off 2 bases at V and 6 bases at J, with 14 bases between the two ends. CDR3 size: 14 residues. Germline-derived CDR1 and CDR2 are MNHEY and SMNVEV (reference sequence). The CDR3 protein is CASSLGPGGREQYF. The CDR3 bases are TGTGCCAGCAGTTTAGGTCCCGGTGGGCGCGAGCAGTACTTC.

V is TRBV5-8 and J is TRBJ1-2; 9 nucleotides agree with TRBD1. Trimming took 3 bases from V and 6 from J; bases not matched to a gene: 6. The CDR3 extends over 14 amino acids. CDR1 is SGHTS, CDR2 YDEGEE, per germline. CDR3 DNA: TGTGCCAGCAGCTGGTGGACAGGGGTGAATGGCTACACCTTC. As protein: CASSWWTGVNGYTF.

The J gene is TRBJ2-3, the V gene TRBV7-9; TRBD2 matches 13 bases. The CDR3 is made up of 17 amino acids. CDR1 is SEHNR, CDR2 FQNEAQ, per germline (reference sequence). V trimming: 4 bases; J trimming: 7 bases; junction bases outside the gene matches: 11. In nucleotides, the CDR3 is TGTGCCAGCAGCTCAACCCGACTAGCGGGAGGACTTTATACGCAGTATTTT. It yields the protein CASSSTRLAGGLYTQYF.

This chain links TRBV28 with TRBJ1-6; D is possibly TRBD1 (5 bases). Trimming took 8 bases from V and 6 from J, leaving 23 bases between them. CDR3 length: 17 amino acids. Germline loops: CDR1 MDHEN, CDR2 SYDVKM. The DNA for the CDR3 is TGTGCCAGCGGAGGGGCCGAAAAGGGTCTTGGTAATTCACCCCTCCACTTT. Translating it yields CASGGAEKGLGNSPLHF.

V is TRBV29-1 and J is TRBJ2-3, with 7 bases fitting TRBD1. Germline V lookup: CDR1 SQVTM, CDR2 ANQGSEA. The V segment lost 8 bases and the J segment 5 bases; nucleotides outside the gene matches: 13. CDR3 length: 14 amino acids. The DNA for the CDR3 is TGCAGCTTCCAACGGGACAGACGCGGAGATACGCAGTATTTT. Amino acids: CSFQRDRRGDTQYF.

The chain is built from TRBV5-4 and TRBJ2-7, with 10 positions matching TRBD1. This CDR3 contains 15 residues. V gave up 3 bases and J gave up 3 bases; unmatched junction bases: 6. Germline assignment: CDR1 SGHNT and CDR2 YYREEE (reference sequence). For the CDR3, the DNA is TGTGCCAGCAGCTGGGGACAGGGGAGCCTCTACGAGCAGTACTTC. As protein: CASSWGQGSLYEQYF.

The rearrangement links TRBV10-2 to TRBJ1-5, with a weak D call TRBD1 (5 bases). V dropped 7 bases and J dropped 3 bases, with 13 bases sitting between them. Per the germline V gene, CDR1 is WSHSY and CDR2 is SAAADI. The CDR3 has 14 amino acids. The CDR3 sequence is CASKGRGVNQPQHF. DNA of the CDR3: TGCGCCAGCAAGGGGCGCGGGGTCAATCAGCCCCAGCATTTT.

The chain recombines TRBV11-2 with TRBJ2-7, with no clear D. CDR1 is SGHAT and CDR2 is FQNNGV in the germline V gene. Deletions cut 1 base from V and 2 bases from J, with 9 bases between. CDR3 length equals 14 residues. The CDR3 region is CASSLGLQTYEQYF. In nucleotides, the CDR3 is TGTGCCAGCAGCTTAGGGTTGCAGACCTACGAGCAGTACTTC.